Presented here are 25 T cell receptor beta chains from one specimen sequenced in a study of tumor and adjacent non-tumor tissue in lung cancer. This sample's RNA came from whole unsorted tissue. Distant lung tissue was collected more than 3 cm away from the tumor edge. A modified ARM-PCR protocol with three rounds of nested PCR amplified TCRbeta. Each CDR3 protein is one row after TCRdb ran MiXCR on the multiplex PCR reads. The sample lists 44,000 or so distinct CDR3 sequences; roughly 62% were seen once. The sequencing sample was made of distant non-tumor lung tissue. The receptors derive from a woman in her 40s with non-small cell lung cancer.

Comments on this clonotype: Germline is not matched at one junction end, which may reflect a read error. The rearrangement uses TRBV20-1 and TRBJ2-2; D possibly corresponds to TRBD2 (5 bases). CDR1 DFQATT and CDR2 SNEGSKA come from the germline V gene (reference sequence). There are 13 residues in the CDR3. The DNA for the CDR3 is TGCAGTGATGGAAAAAGGTTGTCCGGGGTGCTGTTTTTT. The encoded protein is CSDGKRLSGVLFF.

The chain joins TRBV20-1 to TRBJ2-5; 8 bases map to TRBD2. Germline CDR1 is DFQATT and CDR2 is SNEGSKA (reference sequence). This CDR3 has 13 residues. The V segment lost 6 bases and the J segment 2 bases; nucleotides outside the gene matches: 5. CDR3 nucleotide sequence: TGCAGTGCACCAGCGGGGGTACAAGAGACCCAGTACTTC. It yields the protein CSAPAGVQETQYF.

Details on this clonotype: Germline and junction disagree at one end, which may indicate a read error. V and J are TRBV11-3 and TRBJ2-6, with D possibly TRBD1 on 5 matching bases. The V gene's germline CDR1 is SGHNT and CDR2 YENEEA. The CDR3 spans 14 residues. The CDR3 reads CARSSGDGANVPTF. The CDR3 nucleotides are TGTGCCAGGAGCTCTGGGGATGGGGCCAACGTTCCGACTTTC.

This clonotype has a handful of counts. This may arise from a read error, as a much more abundant clone is one base away. The rearrangement joins TRBV6-6 to TRBJ2-1; maybe TRBD2 (7 bases). The CDR3 loop spans 14 amino acids. Trimming shortened V by 6 bases and J by 3 bases, and 12 bases separated the two germline ends. Germline V lookup: CDR1 MNHNY, CDR2 SVGAGI (reference sequence). The CDR3 region has the DNA TGTGCCAGCAGGGGGAGGGGGGGCTACAATGAGCAGTTCTTC. Encoded protein: CASRGRGGYNEQFF.

Concerning this clonotype: A much larger clone lies one base from this, so it may be a read error. The chain has TRBV5-1 and TRBJ2-7; D remains ambiguous. CDR1 SGHRS and CDR2 YFSETQ come from the germline V gene. This CDR3 region has 11 residues. CDR3 in amino acids: CASSQNYEQCF. Here the CDR3 DNA reads TGCGCCAGCAGTCAGAACTACGAGCAGTGCTTC.

This clonotype has a handful of counts. Possible read error: a much larger clone is one base away. This sequence joins TRBV24-1 and TRBJ2-1, with D hard to call. The germline gives CDR1 KGHDR, CDR2 SFDVKD. The ends were cut back, 5 bases at V and 8 bases at J, with 9 bases in the middle. There are 12 residues in the CDR3. The CDR3 DNA reads as TGTGCCACCAGTGTTTTCAAGGATGAGCAGTTCTTC. This translates into CATSVFKDEQFF.

With respect to this clonotype: The CDR3 does not end in the conserved phenylalanine or tryptophan, so this is likely a read error. The chain carries TRBV11-3 and TRBJ2-1; tentative D call: TRBD2 (6 bases). This CDR3 region has 15 residues. Germline loops: CDR1 SGHNT, CDR2 YENEEA. The CDR3 is CASRLEGGFYNEQFI. The CDR3 nucleotides are TGTGCCAGCAGATTAGAGGGAGGCTTCTACAATGAGCAGTTCATC.

A note on this clonotype: An end of the junction differs from the germline gene, which may be a read error. V usage is TRBV28 and J usage is TRBJ2-4; 7 nucleotides agree with TRBD1. Germline V gives CDR1 MDHEN, CDR2 SYDVKM. The CDR3 has 17 residues. CDR3 in amino acids: CASSSYVTGVLKDIQYF. Written as DNA, the CDR3 is TGTGCCAGCAGTTCCTACGTTACAGGGGTGCTCAAAGACATTCAGTACTTC.

On this clonotype: One end of the junction does not line up with germline, which may come from a read error. The CDR3: CASSYSEDQPQHF. The CDR3 nucleotides are TGTGCCAGCAGTTACTCGGAGGACCAGCCCCAACATTTT. The chain combines TRBV6-5 with TRBJ1-5, with D uncertain. Germline CDR1 reads MNHEY; CDR2 reads SVGAGI. This CDR3 has 13 amino acids.

In the case of this clonotype: This may be a read error: a much more frequent sequence differs by one nucleotide. The chain employs TRBV14 and TRBJ1-1; no definite D call. Germline loops: CDR1 SGHDN, CDR2 FVKESK. The CDR3 spans 14 residues. The CDR3 region has the DNA TGTGCCAACAGCCAGGCCGGCATGAACACTGAAGCTTTCTTT. Its translation: CANSQAGMNTEAFF. Looking up the rest from reference TRBV14 and TRBJ1-1 gives the full variable domain: EAGVTQFPSHSVIEKGQTVTLRCDPISGHDNLYWYRRVMGKEIKFLLHFVKESKQDESGMPNNRFLAERTGGTYSTLKVQPAELEDSGVYFCANSQAGMNTEAFFGQGTRLTVV.

This clonotype is a singleton in its sample. This chain joins TRBV20-1 and TRBJ2-2; 14 bases fit TRBD2. The germline gives CDR1 DFQATT, CDR2 SNEGSKA (reference sequence). The V and J ends lost 6 bases and 4 bases, in that order; junction bases with no gene match: 4. This CDR3 comprises 15 residues. CDR3 sequence reads: CSAGTSGGFTGELFF. In nucleotides, the CDR3 is TGCAGTGCAGGGACTAGCGGGGGTTTCACCGGGGAGCTGTTTTTT.

With respect to this clonotype: The junction departs from the called germline gene at one end, perhaps through a read error. The chain is built from TRBV5-5 and TRBJ1-1; the D gene is possibly TRBD1 (6 bases). In germline, CDR1 is SGHKS, CDR2 YYEKEE (reference sequence). CDR3 size: 13 residues. The CDR3 loop is CATSLWTDQGVSF. DNA of the CDR3: TGTGCCACCAGCTTGTGGACAGACCAGGGTGTTTCCTTT.

A word on this clonotype: A much larger clone lies one base from this, so it may be a read error. The final CDR3 position lacks the conserved phenylalanine or tryptophan, pointing to a likely read error. V is TRBV28 and J is TRBJ1-2; D unclear. Germline CDR1 MDHEN, CDR2 SYDVKM. This CDR3 spans 17 amino acids. The ends were cut back, 3 bases at V and 7 bases at J, with 24 bases in the middle. The CDR3 bases are TGTGCCAGCAGTTTGTCAGGCGGTCCATCTCTGGTAGTTGGCTACACCTCC. Its translation is CASSLSGGPSLVVGYTS.

The DNA for the CDR3 is TGTGCCATCAGTGAGCAAACAGGGGGAGGAAATAATTCACCCCTCCACTTT. Amino acid sequence: CAISEQTGGGNNSPLHF. The genes are TRBV10-3 and TRBJ1-6, with TRBD1 matching over 8 bases. After removal of 2 bases from V and 5 bases from J, the junction contained 8 bases not matched to a gene. The CDR3 covers 17 residues. The V gene's germline CDR1 is ENHRY and CDR2 SYGVKD.

As regards this clonotype: The junction and the germline gene differ at one end; a read error may be behind it. CDR3 sequence: CSVAEIGLYNEQFF. The CDR3 DNA reads TGCAGCGTTGCCGAGATAGGGCTATACAATGAGCAATTCTTC. The rearrangement links TRBV29-1 to TRBJ2-1, with no clear D. CDR3 size: 14 residues. CDR1 and CDR2 (germline): SQVTM, ANQGSEA.

The genes are TRBV6-2 or TRBV6-3 and TRBJ1-1; D not certain. The CDR3 has 13 residues. Per germline, CDR1 MNHEY and CDR2 SVGEGT. The V gene lost 8 bases and the J gene lost 5 bases, with 15 bases spanning the gap. The CDR3 reads CASFSVLETEAFF. For the CDR3, the DNA is TGTGCCAGCTTCAGCGTTCTTGAAACTGAAGCTTTCTTT.

To note about this clonotype: The junction departs from the called germline gene at one end, perhaps through a read error. The gene calls are TRBV29-1 and TRBJ2-7; D gene ambiguous. The CDR3 totals 14 residues. Germline V lookup: CDR1 SQVTM, CDR2 ANQGSEA. CDR3 DNA: TGTAACGTTGAAGAGAGTAGGGCCAGCTACGAGCAGTATTTC. Translated: CNVEESRASYEQYF.

Regarding this clonotype: This may be a read error: a much more frequent sequence differs by one nucleotide. J is TRBJ2-3 and V is TRBV5-1, with 7 bases lining up with TRBD2. Trimming removed 10 bases from V and 4 bases from J; junction bases left unmatched: 12. This CDR3 has 14 residues. The V gene's germline CDR1 is SGHRS and CDR2 YFSETQ. The DNA for the CDR3 is TGCGCCTGCAACGGCGGGAGCGCTCCAGATACGCAGTATTTT. Residues: CACNGGSAPDTQYF.

A remark on this clonotype: A much larger clone sits a single nucleotide away, making a read error possible. The V and J genes are TRBV20-1 and TRBJ2-3; 7 nucleotides line up with TRBD2. This CDR3 contains 14 residues. Trimming removed 3 bases from V and 8 bases from J; junction bases left unmatched: 11. The germline CDR1 and CDR2 sequences are DFQATT and SNEGSKA (reference sequence). CDR3 protein: CSASRGGSGVTQYF. CDR3 nucleotides: TGCAGTGCTAGCCGTGGCGGGAGTGGAGTTACGCAGTATTTT.

The chain has TRBV7-2 and TRBJ2-7; D is perhaps TRBD1 (5 bases). V dropped 4 bases and J dropped 3 bases, with 13 bases sitting between them. The CDR3 totals 14 residues. The germline CDR1 and CDR2 sequences are SGHTA and FQGNSA. As DNA, the CDR3 is TGTGCCAGCAGCTCCCATACAGGATTCTACGAGCAGTACTTC. Translating gives CASSSHTGFYEQYF.

This clonotype occurred many times. The J gene is TRBJ2-7, the V gene TRBV5-4; the D gene could be TRBD1 or TRBD2 (5 bases each). CDR3 length: 16 amino acids. Trimming pared 2 bases from V and 5 bases from J, leaving 20 bases between. Germline V gene lookup returns CDR1 SGHNT and CDR2 YYREEE (reference sequence). CDR3 nucleotide sequence: TGTGCCAGCAGCTTCGGCTCACCGGGGACCGGAGACGAGCAGTACTTC. This translates into CASSFGSPGTGDEQYF.

Points on this clonotype: This sequence may be a read error, since a much larger clone differs from it by one base. The genes are TRBV20-1 and TRBJ2-1; D gene unclear. CDR3 length: 11 amino acids. CDR1 and CDR2 (germline): DFQATT, SNEGSKA (reference sequence). The CDR3 loop reads CSARDYKEQFF. The DNA for the CDR3 is TGCAGTGCCCGAGATTACAAAGAGCAGTTCTTC.

Note on this clonotype: A much larger clone differs from this one at a single base, so this may be a read error. The rearrangement joins TRBV5-1 to TRBJ1-3; D might be TRBD1 (5 bases). Germline CDR1 is SGHRS and CDR2 is YFSETQ. The CDR3 spans 16 residues. The CDR3 here is CASSPGRPSSGNAIYF. CDR3 coding DNA: TGCGCCAGCAGCCCGGGACGGCCTAGCTCTGGAAACGCCATATATTTT. The full variable domain, its missing parts supplied by reference TRBV5-1 and TRBJ1-3, is KAGVTQTPRYLIKTRGQQVTLSCSPISGHRSVSWYQQTPGQGLQFLFEYFSETQRNKGNFPGRFSGRQFSNSRSEMNVSTLELGDSALYLCASSPGRPSSGNAIYFGEGSWLTVV.

As to this clonotype: The junction departs from the called germline gene at one end, perhaps through a read error. This chain joins TRBV5-6 and TRBJ2-7; possible D gene TRBD1, 6 bases. Germline V gene data show CDR1 as SGHDT and CDR2 as YYEEEE. This CDR3 region has 16 residues. The DNA of the CDR3 is TGTGCCAGCTGCTTGATGGGGGCCCTACGAGTATACGAGGAGTACTTC. This translates into CASCLMGALRVYEEYF.

A note on this clonotype: One junction end disagrees with the germline gene, perhaps due to a read error. The chain carries TRBV11-2 and TRBJ2-3; D ambiguous. CDR3 length: 16 amino acids. Per germline, CDR1 SGHAT and CDR2 FQNNGV. The CDR3 loop reads CASSLASQDSTDMQYF. In DNA, the CDR3 is TGTGCCAGCAGCTTAGCCTCCCAGGATAGCACAGATATGCAGTATTTT.